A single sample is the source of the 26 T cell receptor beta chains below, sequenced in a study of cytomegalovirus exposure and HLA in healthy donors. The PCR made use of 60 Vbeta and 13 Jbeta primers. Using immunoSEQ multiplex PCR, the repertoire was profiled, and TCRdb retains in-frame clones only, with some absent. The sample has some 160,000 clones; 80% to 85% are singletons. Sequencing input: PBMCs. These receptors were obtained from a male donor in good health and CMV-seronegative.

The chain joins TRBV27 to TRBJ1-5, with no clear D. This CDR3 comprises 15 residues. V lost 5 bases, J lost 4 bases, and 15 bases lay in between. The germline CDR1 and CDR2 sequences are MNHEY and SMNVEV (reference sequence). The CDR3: CASSATPGWNQPQHF. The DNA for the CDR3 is TGTGCCAGCAGTGCTACCCCCGGTTGGAATCAGCCCCAGCATTTT.

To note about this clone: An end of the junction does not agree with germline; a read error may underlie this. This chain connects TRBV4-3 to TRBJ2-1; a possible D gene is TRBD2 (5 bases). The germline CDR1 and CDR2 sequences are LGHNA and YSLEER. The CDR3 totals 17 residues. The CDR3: CANSQESRSSLGSEQFF. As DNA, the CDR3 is TGCGCCAACAGCCAAGAGTCTCGGTCTAGCCTCGGTAGTGAGCAGTTCTTC.

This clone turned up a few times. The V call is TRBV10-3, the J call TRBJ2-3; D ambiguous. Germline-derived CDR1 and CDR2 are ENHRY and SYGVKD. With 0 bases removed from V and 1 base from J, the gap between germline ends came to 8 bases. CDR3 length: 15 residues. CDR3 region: CAISESLGGTDTQYF. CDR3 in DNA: TGTGCCATCAGTGAGTCGCTAGGAGGCACAGATACGCAGTATTTT.

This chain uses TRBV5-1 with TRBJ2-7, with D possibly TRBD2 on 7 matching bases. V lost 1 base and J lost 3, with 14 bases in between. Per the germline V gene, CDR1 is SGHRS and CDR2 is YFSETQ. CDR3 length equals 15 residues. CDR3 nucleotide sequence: TGCGCCAGCAGCTTGAGGGGAGGGGGAGGCTACGAGCAGTACTTC. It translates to CASSLRGGGGYEQYF.

The CDR3 is CASSMSQGRQSQHF. In DNA, the CDR3 is TGTGCCAGTAGTATGTCACAGGGCCGCCAGTCCCAGCATTTT. The rearrangement joins TRBV19 to TRBJ1-5, with a weak D call TRBD1 (6 bases). Deletions cut 3 bases from V and 11 bases from J, with 17 bases between. The CDR3 covers 14 residues. Germline assignment: CDR1 LNHDA and CDR2 SQIVND (reference sequence).

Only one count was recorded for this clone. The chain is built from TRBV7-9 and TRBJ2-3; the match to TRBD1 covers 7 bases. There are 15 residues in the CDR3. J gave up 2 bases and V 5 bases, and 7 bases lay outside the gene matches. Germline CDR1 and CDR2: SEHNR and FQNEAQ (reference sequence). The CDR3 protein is CASSQTTGTTDTQYF. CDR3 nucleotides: TGTGCCAGCAGCCAAACGACAGGGACCACAGATACGCAGTATTTT.

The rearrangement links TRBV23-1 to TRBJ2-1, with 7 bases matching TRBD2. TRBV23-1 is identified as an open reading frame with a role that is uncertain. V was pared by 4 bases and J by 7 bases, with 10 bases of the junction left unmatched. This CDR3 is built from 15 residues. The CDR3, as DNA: TGCGCCAGCAGTCGGGAGGGTGGGCTGGGGAATGAGCAGTTCTTC. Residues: CASSREGGLGNEQFF.

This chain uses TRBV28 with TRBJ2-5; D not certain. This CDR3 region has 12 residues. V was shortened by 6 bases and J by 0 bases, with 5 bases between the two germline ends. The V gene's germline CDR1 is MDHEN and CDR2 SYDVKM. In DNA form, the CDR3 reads TGTGCCAGCAGCCTTAACCAAGAGACCCAGTACTTC. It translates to CASSLNQETQYF.

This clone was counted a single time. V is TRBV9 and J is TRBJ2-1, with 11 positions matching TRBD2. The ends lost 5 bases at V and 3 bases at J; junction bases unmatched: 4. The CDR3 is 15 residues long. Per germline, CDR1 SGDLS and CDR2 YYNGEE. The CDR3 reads CASSLAGGHYNEQFF. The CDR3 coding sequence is TGTGCCAGCAGTTTAGCGGGAGGGCACTACAATGAGCAGTTCTTC.

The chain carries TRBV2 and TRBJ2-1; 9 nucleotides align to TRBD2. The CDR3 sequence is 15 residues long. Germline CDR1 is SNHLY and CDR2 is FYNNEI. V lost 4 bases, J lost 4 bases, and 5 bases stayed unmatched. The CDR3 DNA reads TGTGCCAGCAGTGGGTGGCTAGCGGGATACAATGAGCAGTTCTTC. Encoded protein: CASSGWLAGYNEQFF.

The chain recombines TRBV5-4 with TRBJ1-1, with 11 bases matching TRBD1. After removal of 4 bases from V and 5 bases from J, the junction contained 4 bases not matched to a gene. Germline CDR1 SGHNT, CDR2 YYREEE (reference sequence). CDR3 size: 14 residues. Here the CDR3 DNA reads TGTGCCAGCAGCCCGGGACAGGGGGGGACTGAAGCTTTCTTT. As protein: CASSPGQGGTEAFF.

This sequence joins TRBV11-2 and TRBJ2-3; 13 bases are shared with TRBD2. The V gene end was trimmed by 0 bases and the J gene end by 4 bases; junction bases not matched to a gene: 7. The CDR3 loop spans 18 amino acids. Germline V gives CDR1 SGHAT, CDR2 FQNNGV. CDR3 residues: CASSLDWTSGSVADTQYF. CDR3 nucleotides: TGTGCCAGCAGCTTAGACTGGACTAGCGGGAGTGTCGCAGATACGCAGTATTTT. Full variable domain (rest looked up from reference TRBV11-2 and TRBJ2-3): EAGVAQSPRYKIIEKRQSVAFWCNPISGHATLYWYQQILGQGPKLLIQFQNNGVVDDSQLPKDRFSAERLKGVDSTLKIQPAKLEDSAVYLCASSLDWTSGSVADTQYFGPGTRLTVL.

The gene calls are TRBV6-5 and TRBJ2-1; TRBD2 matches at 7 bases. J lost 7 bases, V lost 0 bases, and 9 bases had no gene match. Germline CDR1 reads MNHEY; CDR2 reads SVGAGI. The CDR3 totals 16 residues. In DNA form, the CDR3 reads TGTGCCAGCAGTTACTCGAGAGCGGGGCGTCGGAATGAGCAGTTCTTC. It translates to CASSYSRAGRRNEQFF.

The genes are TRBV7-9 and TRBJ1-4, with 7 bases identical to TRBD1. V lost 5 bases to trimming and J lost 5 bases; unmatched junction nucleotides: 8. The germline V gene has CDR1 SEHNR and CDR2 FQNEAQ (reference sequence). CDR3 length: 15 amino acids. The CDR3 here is CASSAPGQRNEKLFF. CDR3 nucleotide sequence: TGTGCCAGCAGCGCACCGGGACAGAGGAATGAAAAACTGTTTTTT.

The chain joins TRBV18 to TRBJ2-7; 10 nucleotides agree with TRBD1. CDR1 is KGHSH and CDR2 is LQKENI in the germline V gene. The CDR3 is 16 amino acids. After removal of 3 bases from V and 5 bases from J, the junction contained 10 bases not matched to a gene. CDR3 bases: TGTGCCAGCTCACCGGAGCCCGACAGGGGGCCAAACGAGCAGTACTTC. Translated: CASSPEPDRGPNEQYF.

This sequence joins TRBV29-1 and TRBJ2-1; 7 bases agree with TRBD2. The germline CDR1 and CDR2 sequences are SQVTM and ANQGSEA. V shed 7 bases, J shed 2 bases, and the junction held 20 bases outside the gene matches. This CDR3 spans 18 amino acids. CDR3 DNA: TGCAGCGCCCCCCCCCGGACTAGGGAAGGCGGGCCCTACAATGAGCAGTTCTTC. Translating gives CSAPPRTREGGPYNEQFF.

CDR3 loop: CASSLLGGQNTEAFF. DNA of the CDR3: TGTGCCAGCAGCCTACTGGGTGGACAGAACACTGAAGCTTTCTTT. The genes are TRBV14 and TRBJ1-1, with D possibly matching TRBD1 (5 bases). Trimming removed 4 bases from V and 1 base from J, with 13 bases in between. CDR1 is SGHDN, CDR2 FVKESK, per germline. This CDR3 comprises 15 residues.

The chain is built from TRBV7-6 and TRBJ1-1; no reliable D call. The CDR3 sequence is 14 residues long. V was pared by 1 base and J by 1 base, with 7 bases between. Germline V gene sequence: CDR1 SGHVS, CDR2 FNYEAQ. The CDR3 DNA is TGTGCCAGCAGCTTAGAGTCGGGGAACACTGAAGCTTTCTTT. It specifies CASSLESGNTEAFF.

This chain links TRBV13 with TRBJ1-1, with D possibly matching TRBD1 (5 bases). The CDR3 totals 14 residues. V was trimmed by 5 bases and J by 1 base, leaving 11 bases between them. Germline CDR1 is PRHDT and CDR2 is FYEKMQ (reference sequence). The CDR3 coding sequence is TGTGCCAGCAGCCCCCGGGGGGAGAACACTGAAGCTTTCTTT. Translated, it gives CASSPRGENTEAFF. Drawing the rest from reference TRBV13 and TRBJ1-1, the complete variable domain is AAGVIQSPRHLIKEKRETATLKCYPIPRHDTVYWYQQGPGQDPQFLISFYEKMQSDKGSIPDRFSAQQFSDYHSELNMSSLELGDSALYFCASSPRGENTEAFFGQGTRLTVV.

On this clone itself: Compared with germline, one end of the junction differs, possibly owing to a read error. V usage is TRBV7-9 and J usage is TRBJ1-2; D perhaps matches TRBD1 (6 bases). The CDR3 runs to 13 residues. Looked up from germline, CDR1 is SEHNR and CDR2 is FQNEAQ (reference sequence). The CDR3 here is CSSSPNRAGGYTF. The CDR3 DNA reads TGTTCCAGCAGCCCAAACAGGGCCGGTGGCTACACCTTC.

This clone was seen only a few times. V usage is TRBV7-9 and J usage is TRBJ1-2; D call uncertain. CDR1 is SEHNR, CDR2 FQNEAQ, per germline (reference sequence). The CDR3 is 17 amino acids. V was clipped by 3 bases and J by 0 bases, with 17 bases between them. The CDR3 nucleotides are TGTGCCAGCAGCTTGGCAACTCTCGGGGAAACTAACTATGGCTACACCTTC. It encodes CASSLATLGETNYGYTF.

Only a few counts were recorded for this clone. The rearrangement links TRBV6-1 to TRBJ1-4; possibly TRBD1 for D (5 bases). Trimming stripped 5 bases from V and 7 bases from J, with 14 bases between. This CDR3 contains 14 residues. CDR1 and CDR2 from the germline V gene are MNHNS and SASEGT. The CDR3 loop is CASSRGDGVEKLFF. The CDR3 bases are TGTGCCAGCAGTCGGGGGGACGGAGTTGAAAAACTGTTTTTT.

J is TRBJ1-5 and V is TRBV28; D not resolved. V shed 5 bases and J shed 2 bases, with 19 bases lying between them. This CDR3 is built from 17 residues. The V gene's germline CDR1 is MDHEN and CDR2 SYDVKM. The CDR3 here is CASSPEVITGGNQPQHF. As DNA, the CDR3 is TGTGCCAGCAGTCCCGAAGTCATCACCGGGGGCAATCAGCCCCAGCATTTT.

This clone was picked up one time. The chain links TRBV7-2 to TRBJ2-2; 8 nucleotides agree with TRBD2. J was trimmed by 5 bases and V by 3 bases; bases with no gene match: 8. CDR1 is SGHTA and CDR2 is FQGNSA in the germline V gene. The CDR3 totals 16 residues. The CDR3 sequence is CASSFQGTSRTGELFF. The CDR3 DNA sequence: TGTGCCAGCAGCTTCCAGGGGACTAGTAGGACCGGGGAGCTGTTTTTT.

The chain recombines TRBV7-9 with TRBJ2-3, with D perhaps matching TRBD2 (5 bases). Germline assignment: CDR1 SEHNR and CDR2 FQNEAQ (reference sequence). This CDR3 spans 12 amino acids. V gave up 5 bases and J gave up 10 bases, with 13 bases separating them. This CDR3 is CASSRMGAAQYF. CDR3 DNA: TGTGCCAGCAGCCGGATGGGAGCTGCGCAGTATTTT.

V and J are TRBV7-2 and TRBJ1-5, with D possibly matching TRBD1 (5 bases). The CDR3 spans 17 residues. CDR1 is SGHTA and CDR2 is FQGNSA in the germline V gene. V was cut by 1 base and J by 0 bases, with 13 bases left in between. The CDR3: CASSLEGGAYSNQPQHF. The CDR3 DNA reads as TGTGCCAGCAGCTTAGAGGGAGGGGCGTATAGCAATCAGCCCCAGCATTTT. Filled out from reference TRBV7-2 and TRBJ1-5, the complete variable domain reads GAGVSQSPSNKVTEKGKDVELRCDPISGHTALYWYRQSLGQGLEFLIYFQGNSAPDKSGLPSDRFSAERTGGSVSTLTIQRTQQEDSAVYLCASSLEGGAYSNQPQHFGDGTRLSIL.